This T cell receptor (beta chain) was obtained from a study of blood T cell repertoires in COVID-19. About the research overall: T cells, B-cell-depleted T cells, or PBMCs supplied cDNA or gDNA.

Among Cohort 3 donors, those recovered had two negative PCRs, clearance, or symptom resolution. Libraries were prepared by immunoSEQ multiplex PCR; TCRdb keeps only in-frame clonotypes and omits some of them. The data contain approximately 280,000 clones, 86% of them singletons. The clonotype originates from a young woman who had recovered from COVID-19. The sequencing input was PBMCs or T cells enriched from blood (not recorded which).

CDR3 loop: CASSSRLRTGGNYEQYF. CDR3 DNA sequence: TGTGCCAGCAGCTCACGATTACGGACAGGGGGGAACTACGAGCAGTACTTC. The chain combines TRBV27 with TRBJ2-7; TRBD1 matches 10 bases. Germline V gene data show CDR1 as MNHEY and CDR2 as SMNVEV (reference sequence). The junction had 14 bases not matched to a gene; V was cut back by 6 bases and J by 3 bases. CDR3 length: 17 residues.